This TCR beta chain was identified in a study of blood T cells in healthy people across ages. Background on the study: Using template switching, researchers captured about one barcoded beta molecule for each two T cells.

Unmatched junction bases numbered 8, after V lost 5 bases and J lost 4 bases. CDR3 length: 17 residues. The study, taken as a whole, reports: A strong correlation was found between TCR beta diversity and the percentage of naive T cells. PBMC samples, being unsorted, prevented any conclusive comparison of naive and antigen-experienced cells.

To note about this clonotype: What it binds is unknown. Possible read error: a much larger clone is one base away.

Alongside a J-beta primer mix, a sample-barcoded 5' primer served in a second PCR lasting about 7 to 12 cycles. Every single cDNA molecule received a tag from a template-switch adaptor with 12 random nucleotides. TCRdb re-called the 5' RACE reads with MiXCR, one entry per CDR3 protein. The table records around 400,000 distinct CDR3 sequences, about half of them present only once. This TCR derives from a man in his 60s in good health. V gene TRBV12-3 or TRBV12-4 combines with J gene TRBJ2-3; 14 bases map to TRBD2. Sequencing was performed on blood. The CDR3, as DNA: TGTGCCAGCAGTCGGACTAGCGGGGGGACTAGCGCAGATACGCAGTATTTT. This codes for CASSRTSGGTSADTQYF.